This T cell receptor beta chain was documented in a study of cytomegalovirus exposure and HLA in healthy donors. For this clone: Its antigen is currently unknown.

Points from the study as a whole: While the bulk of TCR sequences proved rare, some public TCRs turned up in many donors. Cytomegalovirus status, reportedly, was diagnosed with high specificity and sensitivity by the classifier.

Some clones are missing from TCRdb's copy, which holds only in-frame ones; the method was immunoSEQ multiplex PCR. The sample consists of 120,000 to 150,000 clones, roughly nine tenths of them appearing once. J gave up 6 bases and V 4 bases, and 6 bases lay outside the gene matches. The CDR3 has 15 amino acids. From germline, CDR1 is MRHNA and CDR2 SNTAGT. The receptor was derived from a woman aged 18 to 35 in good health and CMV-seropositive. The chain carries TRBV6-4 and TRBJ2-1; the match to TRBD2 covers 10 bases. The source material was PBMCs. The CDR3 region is CASSGTSGTTNEQFF. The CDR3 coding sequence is TGTGCCAGCAGTGGAACTAGCGGGACAACCAATGAGCAGTTCTTC.